A selection of T cell receptor beta chains follows, all from one sample in a study of CD8+ T cells in alopecia areata. The method was immunoSEQ multiplex PCR; TCRdb's version includes in-frame clones alone and lacks a portion of them. Of roughly 220,000 clones listed, approximately 72% are singletons. The sequencing here drew on CD4+ T cells sorted from blood, taken at approximately week 42, from a patient treated with tofacitinib. Receptors originate from a human donor with alopecia areata. CDR3s include the opening cysteine and the closing phenylalanine or tryptophan. D genes are given only for firm matches. Size is stated for part of the rows, as once, few or many counts, or as a class when the clone is expanded.

>.|.|TRBJ2-1|TRBV6-7
TGTGCCAGCAGTTACTCGTACTATGAGCAGTTCTTC
CASSYSYYEQFF
>few|.|TRBJ1-2|TRBV2
TGTGCCAGCAGTGAAACCAGGGACTATGGCTACACCTTC
CASSETRDYGYTF
>.|.|TRBJ2-2|TRBV6-1
TGTGCCAGCAGTGGACAGAGTTTGGTACCCGGGGAGCTGTTTTTT
CASSGQSLVPGELFF
>.|TRBD1|TRBJ1-2|TRBV5-6
TGTGCCAGCAGCTCGAAGGACAGGCTCTATGGCTACACCTTC
CASSSKDRLYGYTF
>.|.|TRBJ1-1|TRBV30
TGTGCCTGGAGTGTACGAGGCGAAGCTTTCTTT
CAWSVRGEAFF
>few|.|TRBJ2-7|TRBV30
TGTGCCTGGAGTGTAGAGTCGGGCAGGTCGAACTACGAGCAGTACTTC
CAWSVESGRSNYEQYF
>.|TRBD1|TRBJ1-5|TRBV30
TGTGCCTGGAGTGACGGGACAGGGGCGAATCAGCCCCAGCATTTT
CAWSDGTGANQPQHF
>few|.|TRBJ1-1|TRBV2
TGTGCCAGCAGTGTGGGACTACTGAACACTGAAGCTTTCTTT
CASSVGLLNTEAFF
>.|.|TRBJ1-1|TRBV6-5
TGTGCCAGCAGCCGATCGGGGACGGGAGTCACTGAAGCTTTCTTT
CASSRSGTGVTEAFF
>.|TRBD1|TRBJ2-7|TRBV6-1
TGTGCCAGCAGTGGAACGGGACAGGGCTACGAGCAGTACTTC
CASSGTGQGYEQYF
>.|.|TRBJ1-2|TRBV20-1
TGCAGTGCCCCTGGGGACTATGGCTACACCTTC
CSAPGDYGYTF
>.|TRBD1|TRBJ1-6|TRBV2
TGTGCCAGCCTGGGACAGGGAAATTCACCCCTCCACTTT
CASLGQGNSPLHF
>.|.|TRBJ2-5|TRBV5-1
TGCGCCAGCAGCTCGGGGGGCCGGGAAGCGGCGACCCAGTACTTC
CASSSGGREAATQYF
>.|TRBD1|TRBJ1-2|TRBV29-1
TGCAGCTCTTCTCGGACAGGTTTACATGGCTACACCTTC
CSSSRTGLHGYTF
>.|.|TRBJ1-5|TRBV7-8
TGTGCCAGCAGCTCAGACGCGGCGGGACTGAGCAATCAGCCCCAGCATTTT
CASSSDAAGLSNQPQHF
>.|.|TRBJ2-2|TRBV11-3
TGTGCCAGCAGCTTGGCCGTCGGAGGGACCGGGGAGCTGTTTTTT
CASSLAVGGTGELFF
>.|.|TRBJ2-5|TRBV15
TGTGCCACCAGCAGAGATCTCGGGGAAGAGCGAGAGACCCAGTACTTC
CATSRDLGEERETQYF
>.|.|TRBJ1-1|TRBV12-5
TGTGCTAGTGGTTTGAGGCAGTGGGAAGCTTTCTTT
CASGLRQWEAFF
>.|.|TRBJ1-1|TRBV29-1
TGCAGCGCTGACCTCGACGGTGGGCGGGTTGGGACTGAAGCTTTCTTT
CSADLDGGRVGTEAFF
>.|.|TRBJ2-7|TRBV6-6
TGTGCCAGCAGTTCCCAGGGCACGGTGGCCTACGAGCAGTACTTC
CASSSQGTVAYEQYF
>.|.|TRBJ2-3|TRBV27
TGTGCCAGCAGTCAGGGGATGATGAGCACAGATACGCAGTATTTT
CASSQGMMSTDTQYF
>.|TRBD1|TRBJ1-5|TRBV6-5
TGTGCCAGCAGTCCCGCCGGGACAGGGTCGCAGCCCCAGCATTTT
CASSPAGTGSQPQHF
>few|TRBD1|TRBJ1-5|TRBV6-5
TGTGCCAGCAGTTCCAGACAGGGATATCAGCCCCAGCATTTT
CASSSRQGYQPQHF
>.|TRBD2|TRBJ2-3|TRBV10-3
TGTGCCATTGCCGGGACTAGCGCTAAAACAGATACGCAGTATTTT
CAIAGTSAKTDTQYF
>.|.|TRBJ2-3|TRBV14
TGTGCCAGCAGCCAAGGCCTAGTAGATACGCAGTATTTT
CASSQGLVDTQYF
>.|.|TRBJ2-2|TRBV12-5
TGTGCTAGTGGTCTCGACAACACCGGGGAGCTGTTTTTT
CASGLDNTGELFF
>.|.|TRBJ2-7|TRBV29-1
TGCAGCGTCGCGTCTCGGGGCCTCGGCGAGCAGTACTTC
CSVASRGLGEQYF
>.|.|TRBJ2-7|TRBV7-2
TGTGCCAGCAGCGCCCCTCCAAGTCTCTACGAGCAGTACTTC
CASSAPPSLYEQYF
>.|.|TRBJ1-6|TRBV30
TGTGCCTGGAAGGTGGGACGGCGAAATTCACCCCTCCACTTT
CAWKVGRRNSPLHF
>.|.|TRBJ1-2|TRBV6-6
TGTGCCAGCTATGTAGAGGGCCTCTATGGCTACACCTTC
CASYVEGLYGYTF
>.|.|TRBJ1-5|TRBV7-2
TGTGCCAGCAGCTATACCCAGGGAGGGGACCAGCCCCAGCATTTT
CASSYTQGGDQPQHF
>once|TRBD1|TRBJ1-1|TRBV10-3
TGTGCCATCAGTGGGGACAGGGACGCTGAGGCTTTCTTT
CAISGDRDAEAFF
>.|TRBD1|TRBJ1-2|TRBV28
TGTGCCAGCAGTGGGCCTTCCGGACAGGGGTGGGGCTACACCTTC
CASSGPSGQGWGYTF
>few|.|TRBJ1-3|TRBV30
TGTGCCTCCACCCTCGAGGCAGGGGGAAACACCATATATTTT
CASTLEAGGNTIYF
>medium-sized|TRBD2|TRBJ2-3|TRBV7-2
TGTGCCAGCAGCGCTAGCGGGGGAAATACGCAGTATTTT
CASSASGGNTQYF
>few|.|TRBJ2-1|TRBV6-5
TGTGCCAGCAGTGATCGGGGGACATACAATGAGCAGTTCTTC
CASSDRGTYNEQFF
>.|TRBD2|TRBJ2-1|TRBV5-1
TGCGCCAGCAGCTTGGAGGCTAGCGGGGCAAATGAGCAGTTCTTC
CASSLEASGANEQFF
>.|.|TRBJ2-7|TRBV30
TGTGCCTGGAAGGGGGAAAACTACGAGCAGTACTTC
CAWKGENYEQYF
>once|.|TRBJ1-1|TRBV6-1
TGTGCCAGCAGTGAATTGGGGAAGAACACTGAAGCTTTCTTT
CASSELGKNTEAFF
>.|.|TRBJ1-2|TRBV29-1
TGCAGCGTTGACGGTTGGGAGGGCTACACCTTC
CSVDGWEGYTF
>.|TRBD1|TRBJ2-5|TRBV5-6
TGTGCCAGCAGTTTGGGACAGGGCCAAGAGACCCAGTACTTC
CASSLGQGQETQYF
>.|.|TRBJ1-1|TRBV11-3
TGTGCCAGCAGCTCGGCTTTCCGGCGTCGTTTTTCGGGCACTGAAGCTTTCTTT
CASSSAFRRRFSGTEAFF
>.|TRBD2|TRBJ2-1|TRBV11-2
TGTGCCAGCAGCTTATCAAGGCGGGGGGGCTCCTACAATGAGCAGTTCTTC
CASSLSRRGGSYNEQFF
>.|.|TRBJ1-4|TRBV29-1
TGCAGCGTTGATTCGGGGGCAGGGAGCGAAAAACTGTTTTTT
CSVDSGAGSEKLFF
>few|.|TRBJ2-6|TRBV7-9
TGTGCCAGCTTACCCGGTCAGGGGAGAAGGGCCAACGTCCTGACTTTC
CASLPGQGRRANVLTF
>.|.|TRBJ1-2|TRBV30
TGTGCCTGGAGCGGGCGTTCTAACTATGGCTACACCTTC
CAWSGRSNYGYTF
>.|TRBD1|TRBJ2-1|TRBV19
TGTGCCAGTAGTACGACAGGGGTTTACAATGAGCAGTTCTTC
CASSTTGVYNEQFF
>once|TRBD2|TRBJ2-3|TRBV5-1
TGCGCCAGCAGCCCGGGCGGGGGGCGCGCAGATACGCAGTATTTT
CASSPGGGRADTQYF
>.|TRBD1|TRBJ2-3|TRBV7-2
TGTGCCAGCAGCCCGCGGACAGGGCACACAGATACGCAGTATTTT
CASSPRTGHTDTQYF
>.|.|TRBJ2-6|TRBV6-5
TGTGCCAGCAGTTATCAGGGGCCCGGGGCCAACGTCCTGACTTTC
CASSYQGPGANVLTF
>.|TRBD1|TRBJ1-6|TRBV4-3
TGCGCCAGCAGCCAAGAATGGGGACAGGGTAATTCACCCCTCCACTTT
CASSQEWGQGNSPLHF
>.|TRBD1|TRBJ2-7|TRBV19
TGTGCCAGTAGTTCCCCGCCCGGGGGACAGGGGAACGAGCAGTACTTC
CASSSPPGGQGNEQYF
>.|.|TRBJ1-2|TRBV6-5
TGTGCCAGCAGTTACTCTGGAGGGAATAACTATGGCTACACCTTC
CASSYSGGNNYGYTF
>once|.|TRBJ1-1|TRBV30
TGTGCCTGGAGTGTCAGGGCCAAGAACACTGAAGCTTTCTTT
CAWSVRAKNTEAFF
>.|.|TRBJ1-4|TRBV6-6
TGTGCCAGCAGCCACGGGCCGGAGGGGGAAAAACTGTTTTTT
CASSHGPEGEKLFF
>.|TRBD1|TRBJ1-2|TRBV29-1
TGCAGCGTTTTCGGAACAGGGGTCTATGGCTACACCTTC
CSVFGTGVYGYTF
>few|TRBD2|TRBJ2-1|TRBV15
TGTGCCACCAGCAGAGGAGTAGCGGGGGATACCTACAATGAGCAGTTCTTC
CATSRGVAGDTYNEQFF